The present T cell receptor (beta chain) was sequenced within a study of CD8+ T cells in alopecia areata. Study-level results: Compared with normal scalp, lesional scalp had higher clonality and more expanded CD8+ clones.

From germline, CDR1 is MNHEY and CDR2 SVGAGI. Trimming cost V 6 bases and J 1 base, with 9 bases left between them. The CDR3 length is 13 residues. RNA, once extracted, was reverse transcribed into cDNA for use as the sequencing template. TCRdb's copy holds only in-frame clones and misses some; the assay was immunoSEQ multiplex PCR. Counted here are approximately 130,000 clones, 60% to 65% occurring once; the ten biggest clones make up around 6%. This sample's treatment: oral pan-JAK inhibitor, 5-10 mg twice daily. This clone has more than one count but fewer than ten. Its antigen is unidentified. This chain connects TRBV6-5 to TRBJ1-1, with D unclear. The source is a human donor with alopecia areata. The sample in question was CD4+ T cells sorted from blood, obtained at week 4, from a patient treated with tofacitinib. This CDR3 reads CASSLEGNTEAFF. For the CDR3, the DNA is TGTGCCAGCAGCCTAGAGGGGAACACTGAAGCTTTCTTT.